This passage covers 28 T cell receptor beta chains from one sample sequenced in a study of early T cells in non-severe SARS-CoV-2 infection. In TCRdb, the 5' RACE reads were re-called with MiXCR into one record per CDR3 protein. Seen here are over 30,000 distinct CDR3 sequences, over 4.5% observed once, and the top ten hold 12% to 15%. Sequenced input: whole blood. The origin of the receptors is an adult who was a healthcare worker with PCR-confirmed SARS-CoV-2 infection or an uninfected control (not recorded which).

This clonotype was seen just once. One base away lies a much larger clone, so this may be a sequencing read error. This chain links TRBV10-3 with TRBJ2-7, with TRBD1 identical over 9 bases. The CDR3 contains 15 residues. The germline gives CDR1 ENHRY, CDR2 SYGVKD. CDR3 region: CTISNLGTGHDEQYF. The CDR3 DNA reads TGTACCATCAGCAACCTCGGGACAGGGCATGACGAGCAGTACTTC.

About this clonotype itself: This likely comes from a read error, as the CDR3 has no conserved phenylalanine or tryptophan at its end. The J gene is TRBJ1-1, the V gene TRBV5-8; no definite D call. The CDR3 is made up of 14 amino acids. Germline CDR1 and CDR2: SGHTS and YDEGEE. Trimming removed 6 bases at V and 4 bases at J, with 16 bases between. CDR3 nucleotide sequence: TGTGCCAGCACCCCAGAGGGTTATAGCACTGAAGCTTTCTTA. It is translated as CASTPEGYSTEAFL.

This clonotype was detected many times. This rearrangement joins TRBV7-9 to TRBJ2-7; D remains ambiguous. This CDR3 spans 13 amino acids. From germline, CDR1 is SEHNR and CDR2 FQNEAQ (reference sequence). The V end was cut by 1 base, the J end by 2 bases, with 6 bases between. CDR3 DNA sequence: TGTGCCAGCAGCTTAGAAGGCACCTACGAGCAGTACTTC. Translation: CASSLEGTYEQYF.

This clonotype was picked up many times. This chain connects TRBV15 to TRBJ1-6; D gene unclear. This CDR3 contains 14 residues. CDR1 and CDR2 from the germline V gene are LNHNV and YYDKDF (reference sequence). The V and J ends lost 5 bases and 13 bases respectively, with 18 bases between them. The CDR3 region has the DNA TGTGCCACCAGCGCCTTGGCCCCGAGTCCGCCCCTCCACTTT. This translates into CATSALAPSPPLHF.

This clonotype was counted many times. The V call is TRBV7-3, the J call TRBJ2-2; TRBD2 agrees at 9 bases. Germline assignment: CDR1 SGHTA and CDR2 FQGTGA. The ends lost 5 bases at V and 7 bases at J; junction bases unmatched: 14. This CDR3 is 17 amino acids long. The chain's CDR3 is CASSNPVSGGVGGELFF. CDR3 nucleotide sequence: TGTGCCAGCAGCAACCCGGTTAGCGGGGGAGTTGGCGGGGAGCTGTTTTTT.

This clonotype was detected a few times. V and J are TRBV29-1 and TRBJ2-1; 9 bases are shared with TRBD2. This CDR3 contains 13 residues. CDR1 is SQVTM, CDR2 ANQGSEA, per germline. The junction had 9 bases not matched to a gene; V was cut back by 4 bases and J by 11 bases. The CDR3 region is CSVGIRLADKQFF. CDR3 coding DNA: TGCAGCGTTGGGATTCGACTAGCGGATAAGCAGTTCTTC.

This clonotype has just a few counts. CDR3 sequence (DNA): TGTGCCAGCAGCGTAGGGGCTAGCGGGGCGTTCACAGATACGCAGTATTTT. Translated, it gives CASSVGASGAFTDTQYF. This chain uses TRBV9 with TRBJ2-3; TRBD2 matches at 9 bases. Germline CDR1 reads SGDLS; CDR2 reads YYNGEE. V lost 0 bases to trimming and J lost 2 bases; unmatched junction nucleotides: 7. CDR3 length: 17 residues.

This clonotype was recorded at least ten times. This rearrangement joins TRBV12-3 or TRBV12-4 to TRBJ2-2; no definite D call. Trimming cost V 6 bases and J 1 base, with 9 bases left between them. The CDR3 runs to 14 residues. CDR3 sequence (DNA): TGTGCCAGCAGAAATTGGGGGAACACCGGGGAGCTGTTTTTT. Protein product: CASRNWGNTGELFF.

This clonotype has at least ten counts. This chain connects TRBV7-9 to TRBJ1-3, with 8 positions matching TRBD1. V lost 1 base and J lost 2; bases outside the gene matches: 1. Per germline, CDR1 SEHNR and CDR2 FQNEAQ (reference sequence). The CDR3 is 15 amino acids. This CDR3 reads CASSLVGQAGNTIYF. The DNA for the CDR3 is TGTGCCAGCAGCTTAGTGGGACAGGCTGGAAACACCATATATTTT.

This clonotype was detected ten times or more. The V and J genes are TRBV29-1 and TRBJ2-6, with a tentative D call TRBD1 (6 bases). V lost 1 base and J lost 2, with 12 bases in between. Germline values: CDR1 SQVTM, CDR2 ANQGSEA. This CDR3 has 16 residues. CDR3 DNA sequence: TGCAGCGTTGAAGGAACAGGGACCCCTGGGGCCAACGTCCTGACTTTC. Residues: CSVEGTGTPGANVLTF.

This chain links TRBV10-3 with TRBJ2-7; TRBD1 matches at 7 bases. Germline lookup yields CDR1 ENHRY and CDR2 SYGVKD. With V trimmed by 6 bases and J by 3 bases, 8 bases remained unmatched. The CDR3 covers 14 residues. The CDR3 nucleotides are TGTGCCATCAGAGAAAGACAGGGATACTACGAGCAGTACTTC. The encoded protein is CAIRERQGYYEQYF.

V gene TRBV7-6 combines with J gene TRBJ1-1, with 7 bases aligning to TRBD1. The CDR3 contains 15 residues. Germline V lookup: CDR1 SGHVS, CDR2 FNYEAQ. V lost 1 base and J lost 5; bases outside the gene matches: 7. The CDR3 nucleotides read TGTGCCAGCAGCTTAGGGAACAGGGGTAGGACTGAAGCTTTCTTT. Its translation: CASSLGNRGRTEAFF.

This clonotype was counted at least ten times. The chain combines TRBV11-2 with TRBJ1-5, with TRBD1 as a possible D gene (6 bases). Germline CDR1 and CDR2: SGHAT and FQNNGV. Trimming left V 3 bases short and J 4 bases short, with 7 bases between. The CDR3 is 13 amino acids. CDR3 nucleotide sequence: TGTGCCAGCAGCTTGGGACAAAATCAGCCCCAGCATTTT. Protein: CASSLGQNQPQHF.

As for this clonotype: A clone one base away is much larger, so this may be a read error. The chain uses TRBV5-1 and TRBJ2-7; 8 nucleotides line up with TRBD1. Germline V gene lookup returns CDR1 SGHRS and CDR2 YFSETQ. The CDR3 is 16 amino acids. CDR3 coding DNA: TGCGCCAGCAGCTTGGAGGTTCCAGGGGGCCACTACGAGCAGTGCTTC. Translated: CASSLEVPGGHYEQCF.

This clonotype was recorded at least ten times. The rearrangement links TRBV7-2 to TRBJ1-6, with D tentatively TRBD1 (5 bases). Germline CDR1 is SGHTA and CDR2 is FQGNSA. V was shortened by 4 bases and J by 9 bases, with 16 bases between the two germline ends. The CDR3 is 15 residues long. The CDR3 DNA follows: TGTGCCAGCAGCTCAGACCCATCCCAGGGTTCACCCCTCCACTTT. Translation: CASSSDPSQGSPLHF.

In its sample, this clonotype was seen many times. The chain uses TRBV11-3 and TRBJ2-3; D call uncertain. V lost 4 bases and J lost 0, with 17 bases in between. The CDR3 has 17 residues. CDR1 and CDR2 from the germline V gene are SGHNT and YENEEA. CDR3 sequence: CASSSPRVSPSTDTQYF. DNA of the CDR3: TGTGCCAGCAGCTCGCCCCGGGTTAGCCCAAGCACAGATACGCAGTATTTT. Using reference TRBV11-3 and TRBJ2-3 for the parts outside the CDR3, the full variable domain is EAGVVQSPRYKIIEKKQPVAFWCNPISGHNTLYWYLQNLGQGPELLIRYENEEAVDDSQLPKDRFSAERLKGVDSTLKIQPAELGDSAVYLCASSSPRVSPSTDTQYFGPGTRLTVL.

This clonotype was counted many times. V and J are TRBV11-2 and TRBJ2-3, with 15 bases matching TRBD2. The ends lost 2 bases at V and 4 bases at J; junction bases unmatched: 13. The CDR3 sequence is 20 residues long. Germline V gene lookup returns CDR1 SGHAT and CDR2 FQNNGV. CDR3: CASSLSSGLAGGLSSDTQYF. DNA for the CDR3: TGTGCCAGCAGCTTATCATCAGGACTAGCGGGGGGGCTATCATCAGATACGCAGTATTTT.

This clonotype was found a few times. The chain couples TRBV12-3 or TRBV12-4 to TRBJ1-6; D unclear. The V end was cut by 1 base, the J end by 14 bases, with 18 bases between. This CDR3 has 15 residues. The CDR3 bases are TGTGCCAGCAGTTTAGATCAAGGCGCCCTGAAAGCCCTCCACTTT. It codes for CASSLDQGALKALHF.

The chain is built from TRBV28 and TRBJ2-5, with TRBD2 as a possible D gene (5 bases). This CDR3 is 16 amino acids long. V was trimmed by 4 bases and J by 4 bases, leaving 19 bases between them. The germline gives CDR1 MDHEN, CDR2 SYDVKM. This chain's CDR3 is CASSYIIGPGRETQYF. The CDR3 DNA sequence: TGTGCCAGCAGTTACATTATAGGCCCGGGGAGAGAGACCCAGTACTTC. Drawing the rest from reference TRBV28 and TRBJ2-5, the complete variable domain is DVKVTQSSRYLVKRTGEKVFLECVQDMDHENMFWYRQDPGLGLRLIYFSYDVKMKEKGDIPEGYSVSREKKERFSLILESASTNQTSMYLCASSYIIGPGRETQYFGPGTRLLVL.

The V and J genes are TRBV29-1 and TRBJ2-7, with 15 positions matching TRBD2. CDR1 is SQVTM, CDR2 ANQGSEA, per germline. The CDR3 is made up of 16 amino acids. Germline trimming cut 4 bases from V and 0 bases from J; bases unmatched to any gene: 4. The CDR3 spells CSVVGLAGGPSYEQYF. CDR3 DNA sequence: TGCAGCGTTGTCGGACTAGCGGGGGGGCCCTCCTACGAGCAGTACTTC.

This clonotype was seen more than once but under ten times. V gene TRBV11-2 combines with J gene TRBJ2-2; 7 bases agree with TRBD1. The CDR3 consists of 15 residues. Germline V CDR1 and CDR2: SGHAT, FQNNGV. The ends lost 4 bases at V and 2 bases at J; junction bases unmatched: 4. In DNA form, the CDR3 reads TGTGCCAGCAGCTCCCGGACAGGCAACACCGGGGAGCTGTTTTTT. Its protein product is CASSSRTGNTGELFF.

In its sample, this clonotype ranks as medium-sized. This chain connects TRBV10-2 to TRBJ1-5; D is undetermined. The length of the CDR3 is 16 residues. Per germline, CDR1 WSHSY and CDR2 SAAADI. The germline V and J ends were trimmed by 0 bases and 4 bases, with 13 bases remaining between them. The CDR3 DNA is TGCGCCAGCAGTGAGTCTAGTTCACGGGCAAATCAGCCCCAGCATTTT. Protein product: CASSESSSRANQPQHF.

Only a few counts were recorded for this clonotype. The chain carries TRBV5-6 and TRBJ1-1, with TRBD1 as a possible D gene (5 bases). Germline CDR1 SGHDT, CDR2 YYEEEE. CDR3 length: 15 amino acids. Trimming left V 3 bases short and J 0 bases short, with 12 bases between. The chain's CDR3 is CASSSGEGMNTEAFF. In DNA form, the CDR3 reads TGTGCCAGCAGCTCCGGCGAGGGGATGAACACTGAAGCTTTCTTT.

This clonotype has a count of ten or more. The chain employs TRBV3-1 and TRBJ2-7, with 9 bases lining up with TRBD1. This CDR3 comprises 15 residues. Germline values: CDR1 LGHDT, CDR2 YNNKEL (reference sequence). Trimming at V came to 4 bases and at J to 4 bases, leaving 8 bases not matched to a gene. The CDR3 DNA reads TGTGCCAGCAGCCCGCGGGACAGGGCTCTTTACGAGCAGTACTTC. It encodes CASSPRDRALYEQYF.

The CDR3 spells CASSYSTEAFF. As DNA, the CDR3 is TGTGCCAGCAGTTACTCCACTGAAGCTTTCTTT. The chain is built from TRBV6-5 and TRBJ1-1; no clear D. CDR3 length equals 11 residues. The V end lost 0 bases, the J end lost 4 bases, and 0 bases lay between the germline ends. CDR1 and CDR2 (germline): MNHEY, SVGAGI.

This clonotype was seen repeatedly, ten times or more. This sequence joins TRBV5-6 and TRBJ2-2; D may be TRBD2 (7 bases). CDR1 is SGHDT, CDR2 YYEEEE, per germline. The germline V and J ends were trimmed by 4 bases and 9 bases, with 25 bases remaining between them. There are 17 residues in the CDR3. The CDR3 region is CASSPGGGTPAGRELFF. CDR3 coding DNA: TGTGCCAGCAGCCCGGGGGGCGGGACACCCGCTGGCCGGGAGCTGTTTTTT.

This clonotype appeared many times. The chain has TRBV19 and TRBJ2-4; D might be TRBD1 or TRBD2, each matching 5 bases. V was trimmed by 10 bases and J by 0 bases, leaving 16 bases between them. This CDR3 has 15 residues. Per the germline V gene, CDR1 is LNHDA and CDR2 is SQIVND (reference sequence). The CDR3 DNA is TGTGCCACCCAAACGGGGCGACTAGCCAAAAACATTCAGTACTTC. This codes for CATQTGRLAKNIQYF.

This clonotype has a handful of counts. The J gene is TRBJ2-5, the V gene TRBV3-1; D possibly corresponds to TRBD2 (6 bases). The germline V gene has CDR1 LGHDT and CDR2 YNNKEL (reference sequence). Deletions cut 0 bases from V and 2 bases from J, with 22 bases between. The CDR3 is 19 amino acids. The chain's CDR3 is CASSQDRFGSGASQETQYF. The CDR3 DNA is TGTGCCAGCAGCCAAGATAGATTCGGGAGCGGAGCAAGTCAAGAGACCCAGTACTTC.